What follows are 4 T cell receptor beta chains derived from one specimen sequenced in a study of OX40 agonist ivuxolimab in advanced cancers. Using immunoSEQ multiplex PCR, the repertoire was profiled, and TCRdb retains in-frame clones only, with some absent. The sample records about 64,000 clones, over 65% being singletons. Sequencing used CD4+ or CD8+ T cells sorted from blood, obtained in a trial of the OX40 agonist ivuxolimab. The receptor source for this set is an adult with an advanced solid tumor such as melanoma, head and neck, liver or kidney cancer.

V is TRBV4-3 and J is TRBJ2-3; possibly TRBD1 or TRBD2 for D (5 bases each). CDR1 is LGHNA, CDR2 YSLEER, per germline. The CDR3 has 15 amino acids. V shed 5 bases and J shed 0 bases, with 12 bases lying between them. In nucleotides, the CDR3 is TGCGCCAGCAGCACCCGGGGCCTTAGCACAGATACGCAGTATTTT. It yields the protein CASSTRGLSTDTQYF.

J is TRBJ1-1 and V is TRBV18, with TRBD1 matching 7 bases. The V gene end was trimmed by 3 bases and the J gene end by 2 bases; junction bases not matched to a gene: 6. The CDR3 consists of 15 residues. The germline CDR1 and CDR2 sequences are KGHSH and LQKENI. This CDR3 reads CASSPTTGSNTEAFF. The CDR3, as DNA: TGTGCCAGCTCACCTACGACAGGGTCTAACACTGAAGCTTTCTTT.

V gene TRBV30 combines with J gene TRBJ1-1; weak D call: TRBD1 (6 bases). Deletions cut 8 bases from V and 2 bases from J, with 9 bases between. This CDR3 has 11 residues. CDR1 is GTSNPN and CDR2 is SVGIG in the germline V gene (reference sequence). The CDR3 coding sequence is TGTGCCGGGACAAAAAACACTGAAGCTTTCTTT. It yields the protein CAGTKNTEAFF. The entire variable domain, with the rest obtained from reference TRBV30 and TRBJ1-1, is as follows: SQTIHQWPATLVQPVGSPLSLECTVEGTSNPNLYWYRQAAGRGLQLLFYSVGIGQISSEVPQNLSASRPQDRQFILSSKKLLLSDSGFYLCAGTKNTEAFFGQGTRLTVV.

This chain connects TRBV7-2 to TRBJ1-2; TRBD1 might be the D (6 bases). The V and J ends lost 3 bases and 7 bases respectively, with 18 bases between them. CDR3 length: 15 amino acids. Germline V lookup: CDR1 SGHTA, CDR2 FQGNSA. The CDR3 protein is CASSFVGGSHLGYTF. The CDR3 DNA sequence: TGTGCCAGCAGCTTCGTAGGGGGGAGCCATCTTGGCTACACCTTC.